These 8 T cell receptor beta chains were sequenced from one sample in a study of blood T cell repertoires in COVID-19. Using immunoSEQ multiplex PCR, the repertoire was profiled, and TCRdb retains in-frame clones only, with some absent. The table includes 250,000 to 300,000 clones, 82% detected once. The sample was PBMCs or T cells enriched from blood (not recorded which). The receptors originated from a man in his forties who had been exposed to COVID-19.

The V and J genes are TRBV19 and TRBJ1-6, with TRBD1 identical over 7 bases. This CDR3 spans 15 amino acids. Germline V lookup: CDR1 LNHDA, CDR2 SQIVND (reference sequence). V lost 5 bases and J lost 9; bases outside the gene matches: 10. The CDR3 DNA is TGTGCCAGTAGTTCGGCCGGGACAGAGAGTTCACCCCTCCACTTT. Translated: CASSSAGTESSPLHF.

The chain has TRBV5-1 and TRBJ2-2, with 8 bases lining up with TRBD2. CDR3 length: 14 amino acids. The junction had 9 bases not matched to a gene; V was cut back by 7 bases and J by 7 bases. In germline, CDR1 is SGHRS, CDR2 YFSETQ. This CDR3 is CASSVGRAGGELFF. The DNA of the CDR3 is TGCGCCAGCTCCGTCGGGAGGGCTGGCGGGGAGCTGTTTTTT.

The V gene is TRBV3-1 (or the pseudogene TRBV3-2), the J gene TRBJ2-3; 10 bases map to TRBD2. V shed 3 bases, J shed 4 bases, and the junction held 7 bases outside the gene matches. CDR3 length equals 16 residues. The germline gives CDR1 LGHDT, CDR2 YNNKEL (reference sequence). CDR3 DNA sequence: TGTGCCAGCAGCCACCCTAGCGGGAGTGGCTCAGATACGCAGTATTTT. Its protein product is CASSHPSGSGSDTQYF.

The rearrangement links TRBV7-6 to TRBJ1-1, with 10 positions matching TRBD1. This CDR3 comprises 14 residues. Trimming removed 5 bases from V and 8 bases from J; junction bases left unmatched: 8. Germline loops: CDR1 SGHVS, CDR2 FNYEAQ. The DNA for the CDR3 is TGTGCCAGCAGCCAAGCGGGACAGGGGCGCGAAGCTTTCTTT. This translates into CASSQAGQGREAFF.

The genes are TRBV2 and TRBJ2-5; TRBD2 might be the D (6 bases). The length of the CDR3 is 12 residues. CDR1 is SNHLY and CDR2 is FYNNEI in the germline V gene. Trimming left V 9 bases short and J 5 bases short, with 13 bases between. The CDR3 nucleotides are TGTGCCAGTTTATTCCGGGAGGAGACCCAGTACTTC. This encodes CASLFREETQYF. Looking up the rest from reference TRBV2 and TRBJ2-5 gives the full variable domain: EPEVTQTPSHQVTQMGQEVILRCVPISNHLYFYWYRQILGQKVEFLVSFYNNEISEKSEIFDDQFSVERPDGSNFTLKIRSTKLEDSAMYFCASLFREETQYFGPGTRLLVL.

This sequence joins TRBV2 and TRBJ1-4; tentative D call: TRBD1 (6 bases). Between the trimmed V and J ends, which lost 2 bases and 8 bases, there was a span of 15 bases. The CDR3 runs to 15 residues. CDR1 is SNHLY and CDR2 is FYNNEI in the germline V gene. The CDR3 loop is CASSESNRASEKLFF. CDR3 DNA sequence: TGTGCCAGCAGTGAAAGTAACAGGGCTAGCGAAAAACTGTTTTTT.

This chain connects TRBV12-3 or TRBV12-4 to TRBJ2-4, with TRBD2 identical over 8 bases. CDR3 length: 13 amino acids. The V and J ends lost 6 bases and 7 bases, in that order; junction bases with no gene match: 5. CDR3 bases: TGTGCCAGCAGAACCGGGACTAGTAACATTCAGTACTTC. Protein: CASRTGTSNIQYF.

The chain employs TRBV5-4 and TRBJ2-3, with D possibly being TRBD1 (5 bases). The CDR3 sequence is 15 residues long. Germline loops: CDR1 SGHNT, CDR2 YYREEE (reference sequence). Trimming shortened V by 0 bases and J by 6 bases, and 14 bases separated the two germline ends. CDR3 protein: CASSLGWGLEDTQYF. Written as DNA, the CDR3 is TGTGCCAGCAGCTTGGGTTGGGGCCTTGAGGATACGCAGTATTTT.